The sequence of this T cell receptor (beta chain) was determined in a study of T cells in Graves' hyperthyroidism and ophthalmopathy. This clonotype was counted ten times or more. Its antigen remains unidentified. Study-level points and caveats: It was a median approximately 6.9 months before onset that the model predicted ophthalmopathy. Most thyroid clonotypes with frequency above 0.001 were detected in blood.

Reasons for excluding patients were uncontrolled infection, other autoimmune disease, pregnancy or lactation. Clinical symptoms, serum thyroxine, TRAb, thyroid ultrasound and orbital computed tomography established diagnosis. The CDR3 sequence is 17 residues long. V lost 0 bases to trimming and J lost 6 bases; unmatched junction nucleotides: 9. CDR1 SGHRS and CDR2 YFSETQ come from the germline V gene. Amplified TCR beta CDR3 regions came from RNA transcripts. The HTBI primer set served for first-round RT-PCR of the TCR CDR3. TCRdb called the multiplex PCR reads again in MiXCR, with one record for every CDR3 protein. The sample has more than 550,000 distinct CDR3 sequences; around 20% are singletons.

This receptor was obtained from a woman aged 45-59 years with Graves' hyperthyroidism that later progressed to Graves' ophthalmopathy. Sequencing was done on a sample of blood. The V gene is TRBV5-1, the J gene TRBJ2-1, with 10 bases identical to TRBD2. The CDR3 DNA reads TGCGCCAGCAGCTTGGAGCTAGCGGGGGCCGAGCTCAATGAGCAGTTCTTC. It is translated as CASSLELAGAELNEQFF.